This is a list of T cell receptor beta chains from one sample in a study. Using its own MiXCR run on the 5' RACE reads, TCRdb lists one record per CDR3 protein. The sample lists just under 65,000 distinct CDR3 sequences; approximately 22% were seen once. Sample: memory CD4+ T cells sorted from a lymph node. These receptors were taken from a female donor with breast cancer. CDR3s include the opening cysteine and the closing phenylalanine or tryptophan. D genes are given only for firm matches. Expanded clones get a size class; other rows say once, few or many, or leave the size out.

J,size,V,D,CDR3,DNA
TRBJ1-5,-,TRBV27,-,CASSLSPGQPQHF,TGTGCCAGCAGTTTAAGTCCGGGACAGCCCCAGCATTTT
TRBJ2-1,-,TRBV20-1,TRBD2,CSARDGGGRDEQFF,TGCAGTGCTAGAGATGGGGGCGGGAGGGATGAGCAGTTCTTC
TRBJ2-5,-,TRBV20-1,-,CSARGGREIQYF,TGCAGTGCTAGAGGGGGTCGAGAGATCCAGTACTTC
TRBJ2-5,many,TRBV5-1,TRBD2,CASSFRLAQETQYF,TGCGCCAGCAGCTTCAGACTAGCTCAAGAGACCCAGTACTTC
TRBJ2-3,-,TRBV24-1,TRBD1,CATSDRLQGLDTQYF,TGTGCCACCAGTGACCGCCTACAGGGGTTAGATACGCAGTATTTT
TRBJ1-1,-,TRBV20-1,-,CLSGGGTEAFF,TGCCTTAGCGGGGGAGGTACTGAAGCTTTCTTT
TRBJ1-1,few,TRBV6-5,-,CASKTGNTEAFF,TGTGCCAGCAAAACAGGGAACACTGAAGCTTTCTTT
TRBJ1-1,few,TRBV2,-,CASKGDDAEAFF,TGTGCCAGCAAAGGGGATGACGCTGAAGCTTTCTTT
TRBJ2-5,-,TRBV29-1,-,CSVETGRETQYF,TGCAGCGTTGAGACAGGGAGGGAGACCCAGTACTTC
TRBJ1-1,-,TRBV6-6,-,CASSYLEQGNPEAFF,TGTGCCAGCAGTTACCTTGAACAGGGTAACCCTGAAGCTTTCTTT
TRBJ2-7,-,TRBV29-1,TRBD2,CSSPGLAGGRLDYEQHF,TGCAGCTCCCCGGGACTAGCGGGAGGGCGGTTGGACTACGAGCAGCACTTC
TRBJ1-4,-,TRBV6-6,-,CASTARGANEKLFF,TGTGCCAGCACAGCCCGGGGGGCCAATGAAAAACTGTTTTTT
TRBJ2-1,many,TRBV12-3/TRBV12-4,TRBD2,CASSLLPTSGREGEQFF,TGTGCCAGCAGTCTGCTACCGACTAGCGGGAGGGAGGGTGAGCAGTTCTTC
TRBJ2-7,few,TRBV11-2,TRBD1,CASSPLTGTGESDEQYF,TGTGCCAGCAGCCCGTTAACCGGGACAGGGGAGTCGGACGAGCAGTACTTC
TRBJ2-1,-,TRBV7-9,-,CASSFPSSLNEQFF,TGTGCCAGCAGCTTTCCTAGTAGTTTGAATGAGCAGTTCTTC
TRBJ1-1,-,TRBV6-2/TRBV6-3,-,CASRRGVEAFF,TGTGCCAGCAGACGGGGGGTTGAAGCTTTCTTC
TRBJ2-5,few,TRBV28,TRBD2,CASSPGTSGTETQYF,TGTGCCAGCAGTCCAGGGACTAGCGGGACGGAGACCCAGTACTTC
TRBJ2-1,many,TRBV20-1,-,CSAPPVTGYEQFF,TGCAGTGCTCCCCCAGTTACGGGGTACGAGCAGTTCTTC
TRBJ1-5,few,TRBV24-1,-,CATSSPDLGQPQHF,TGTGCCACCAGTTCCCCGGACCTCGGTCAGCCCCAGCATTTT
TRBJ2-3,-,TRBV6-5,TRBD2,CASGTSGSEARALADTQYF,TGTGCCAGCGGGACTAGCGGGAGTGAAGCTCGAGCCCTAGCAGATACGCAGTATTTT
TRBJ2-7,once,TRBV28,TRBD1,CASSPYQGVSPSEQYF,TGTGCCAGCAGTCCGTATCAGGGGGTTTCGCCCTCCGAGCAGTACTTC
TRBJ2-1,-,TRBV7-6,TRBD2,CASSLENSGSSYNEQFF,TGTGCCAGCAGCTTAGAAAATAGCGGGAGCTCCTACAATGAGCAGTTCTTC